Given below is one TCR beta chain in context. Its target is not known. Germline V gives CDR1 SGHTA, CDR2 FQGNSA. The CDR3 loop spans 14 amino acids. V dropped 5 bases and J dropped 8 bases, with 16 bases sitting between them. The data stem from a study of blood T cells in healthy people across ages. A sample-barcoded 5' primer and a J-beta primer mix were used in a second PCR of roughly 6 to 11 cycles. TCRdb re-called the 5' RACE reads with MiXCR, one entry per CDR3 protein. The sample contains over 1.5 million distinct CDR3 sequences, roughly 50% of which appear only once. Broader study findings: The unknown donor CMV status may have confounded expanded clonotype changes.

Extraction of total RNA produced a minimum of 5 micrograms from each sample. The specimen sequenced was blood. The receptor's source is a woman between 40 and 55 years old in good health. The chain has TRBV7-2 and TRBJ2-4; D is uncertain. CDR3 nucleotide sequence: TGTGCCAGCAGCCTCAGCTGGAATTCGGACATTCAGTACTTC. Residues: CASSLSWNSDIQYF.